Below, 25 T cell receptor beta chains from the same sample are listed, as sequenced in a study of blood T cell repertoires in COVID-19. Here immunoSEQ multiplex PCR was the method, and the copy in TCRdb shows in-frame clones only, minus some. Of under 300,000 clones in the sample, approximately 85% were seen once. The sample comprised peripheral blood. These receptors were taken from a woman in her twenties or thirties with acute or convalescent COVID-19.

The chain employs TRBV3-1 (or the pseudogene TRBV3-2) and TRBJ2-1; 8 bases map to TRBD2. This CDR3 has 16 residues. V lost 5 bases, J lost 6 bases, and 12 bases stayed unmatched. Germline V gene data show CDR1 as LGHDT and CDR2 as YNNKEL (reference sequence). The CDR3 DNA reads TGTGCCAGCAGCGCTGGGTCGGGCGGGAGGATCAATGAGCAGTTCTTC. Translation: CASSAGSGGRINEQFF.

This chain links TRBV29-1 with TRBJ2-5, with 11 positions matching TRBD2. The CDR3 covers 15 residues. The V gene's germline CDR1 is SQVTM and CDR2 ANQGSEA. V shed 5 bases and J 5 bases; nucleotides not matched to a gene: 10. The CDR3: CSVLGTSGSGETQYF. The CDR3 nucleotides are TGCAGCGTTCTCGGGACTAGCGGTTCGGGGGAGACCCAGTACTTC.

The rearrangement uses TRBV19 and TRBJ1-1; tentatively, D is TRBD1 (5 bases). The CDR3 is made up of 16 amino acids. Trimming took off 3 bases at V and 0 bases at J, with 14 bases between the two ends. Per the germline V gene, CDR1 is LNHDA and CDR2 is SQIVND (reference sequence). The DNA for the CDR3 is TGTGCCAGTAGTATTCAGTCAGGGTACATGAACACTGAAGCTTTCTTT. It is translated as CASSIQSGYMNTEAFF.

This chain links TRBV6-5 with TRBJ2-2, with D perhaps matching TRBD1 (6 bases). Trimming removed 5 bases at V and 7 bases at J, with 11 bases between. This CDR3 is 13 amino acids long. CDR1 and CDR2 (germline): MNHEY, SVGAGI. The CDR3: CASSLGAVGELFF. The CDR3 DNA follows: TGTGCCAGCAGTCTGGGGGCCGTCGGGGAGCTGTTTTTT.

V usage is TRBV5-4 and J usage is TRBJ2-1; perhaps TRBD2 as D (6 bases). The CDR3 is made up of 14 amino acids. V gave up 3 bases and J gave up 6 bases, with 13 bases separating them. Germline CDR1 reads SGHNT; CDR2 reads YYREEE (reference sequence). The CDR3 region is CASSWVGLSNEQFF. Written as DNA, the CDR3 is TGTGCCAGCAGCTGGGTGGGACTTTCCAATGAGCAGTTCTTC. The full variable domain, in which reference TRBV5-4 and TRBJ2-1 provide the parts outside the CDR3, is ETGVTQSPTHLIKTRGQQVTLRCSSQSGHNTVSWYQQALGQGPQFIFQYYREEENGRGNFPPRFSGLQFPNYSSELNVNALELDDSALYLCASSWVGLSNEQFFGPGTRLTVL.

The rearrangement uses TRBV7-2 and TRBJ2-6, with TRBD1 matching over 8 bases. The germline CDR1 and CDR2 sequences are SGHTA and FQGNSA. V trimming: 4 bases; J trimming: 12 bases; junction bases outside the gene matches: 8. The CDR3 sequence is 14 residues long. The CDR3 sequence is CASSSMDRAGVLTF. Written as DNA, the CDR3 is TGTGCCAGCAGCTCAATGGACAGGGCGGGCGTCCTGACTTTC. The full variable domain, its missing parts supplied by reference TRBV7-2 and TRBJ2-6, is GAGVSQSPSNKVTEKGKDVELRCDPISGHTALYWYRQSLGQGLEFLIYFQGNSAPDKSGLPSDRFSAERTGGSVSTLTIQRTQQEDSAVYLCASSSMDRAGVLTFGAGSRLTVL.

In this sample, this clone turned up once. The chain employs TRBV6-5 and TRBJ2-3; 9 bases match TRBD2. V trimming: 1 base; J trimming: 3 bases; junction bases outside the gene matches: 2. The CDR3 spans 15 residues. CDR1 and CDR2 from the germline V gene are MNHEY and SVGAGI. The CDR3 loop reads CASSYLAGGTDTQYF. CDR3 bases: TGTGCCAGCAGTTACTTGGCGGGAGGGACAGATACGCAGTATTTT.

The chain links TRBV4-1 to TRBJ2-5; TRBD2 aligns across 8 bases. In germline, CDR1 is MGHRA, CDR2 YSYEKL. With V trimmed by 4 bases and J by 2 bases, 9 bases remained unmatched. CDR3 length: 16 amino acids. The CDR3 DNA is TGCGCCAGCAGCCTCACCCCGGGGGGGGCACAAGAGACCCAGTACTTC. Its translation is CASSLTPGGAQETQYF.

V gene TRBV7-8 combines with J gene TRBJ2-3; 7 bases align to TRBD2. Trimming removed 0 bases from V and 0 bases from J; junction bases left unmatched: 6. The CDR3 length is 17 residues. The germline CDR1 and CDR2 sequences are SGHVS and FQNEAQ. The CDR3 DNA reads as TGTGCCAGCAGCTTAGCGCCGAGCGGGACTAGCACAGATACGCAGTATTTT. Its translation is CASSLAPSGTSTDTQYF.

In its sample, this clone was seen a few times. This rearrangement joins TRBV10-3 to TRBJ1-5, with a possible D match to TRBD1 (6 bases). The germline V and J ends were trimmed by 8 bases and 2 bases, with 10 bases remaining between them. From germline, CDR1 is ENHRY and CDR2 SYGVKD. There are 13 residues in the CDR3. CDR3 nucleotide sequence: TGTGCCATCGGTCCAGGGGGCAATCAGCCCCAGCATTTT. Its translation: CAIGPGGNQPQHF.

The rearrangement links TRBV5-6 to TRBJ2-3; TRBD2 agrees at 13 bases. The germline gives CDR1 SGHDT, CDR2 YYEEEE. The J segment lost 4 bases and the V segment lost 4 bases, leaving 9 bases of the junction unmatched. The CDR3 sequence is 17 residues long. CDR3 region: CASSPWTSGSRADTQYF. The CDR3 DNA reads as TGTGCCAGCAGCCCCTGGACTAGCGGGAGCCGCGCAGATACGCAGTATTTT.

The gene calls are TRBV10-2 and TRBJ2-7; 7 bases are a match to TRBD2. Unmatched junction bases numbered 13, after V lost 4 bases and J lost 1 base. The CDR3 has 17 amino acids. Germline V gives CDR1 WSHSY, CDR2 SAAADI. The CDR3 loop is CASSATGTTIRSYEQYF. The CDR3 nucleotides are TGCGCCAGCAGTGCAACCGGGACTACCATCCGGTCCTACGAGCAGTACTTC.

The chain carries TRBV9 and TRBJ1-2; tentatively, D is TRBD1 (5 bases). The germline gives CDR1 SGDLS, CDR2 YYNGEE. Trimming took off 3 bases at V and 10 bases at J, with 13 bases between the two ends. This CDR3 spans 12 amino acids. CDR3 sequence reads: CASSDGRVNYTF. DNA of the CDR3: TGTGCCAGCAGCGACGGCAGGGTCAACTACACCTTC.

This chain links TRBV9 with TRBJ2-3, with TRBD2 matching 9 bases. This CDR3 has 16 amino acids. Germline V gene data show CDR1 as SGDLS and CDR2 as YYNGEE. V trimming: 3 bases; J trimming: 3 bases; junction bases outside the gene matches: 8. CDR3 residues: CASSAQAGGRTDTQYF. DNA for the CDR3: TGTGCCAGCAGCGCCCAAGCGGGAGGAAGGACAGATACGCAGTATTTT.

CDR3 nucleotide sequence: TGTGCCAGCCGAGAGGTGGGGGCTATCCGTGACGAGCAGTTCTTC. Translation: CASREVGAIRDEQFF. The V gene is TRBV2, the J gene TRBJ2-1; D possibly corresponds to TRBD1 (6 bases). The V gene's germline CDR1 is SNHLY and CDR2 FYNNEI. Trimming stripped 8 bases from V and 10 bases from J, with 24 bases between. The CDR3 covers 15 residues.

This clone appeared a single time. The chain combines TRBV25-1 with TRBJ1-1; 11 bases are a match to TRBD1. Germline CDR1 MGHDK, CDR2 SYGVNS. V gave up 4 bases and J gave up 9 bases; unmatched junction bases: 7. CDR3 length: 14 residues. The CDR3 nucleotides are TGTGCCAGCAGTGCGGACAGGGGGCGTCTAAAAGCTTTCTTT. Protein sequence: CASSADRGRLKAFF. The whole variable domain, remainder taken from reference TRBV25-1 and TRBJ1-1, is EADIYQTPRYLVIGTGKKITLECSQTMGHDKMYWYQQDPGMELHLIHYSYGVNSTEKGDLSSESTVSRIRTEHFPLTLESARPSHTSQYLCASSADRGRLKAFFGQGTRLTVV.

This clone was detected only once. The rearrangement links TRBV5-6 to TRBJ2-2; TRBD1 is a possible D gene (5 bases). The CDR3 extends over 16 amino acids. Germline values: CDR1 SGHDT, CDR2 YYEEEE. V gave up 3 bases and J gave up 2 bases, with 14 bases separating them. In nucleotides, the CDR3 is TGTGCCAGCAGCTGGACCTCAGGGCTTAACACCGGGGAGCTGTTTTTT. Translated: CASSWTSGLNTGELFF.

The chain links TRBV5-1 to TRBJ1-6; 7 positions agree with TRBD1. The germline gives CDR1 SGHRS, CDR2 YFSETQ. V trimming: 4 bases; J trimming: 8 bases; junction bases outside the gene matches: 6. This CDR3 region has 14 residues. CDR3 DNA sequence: TGCGCCAGCAGCCGTGACAGGGTGGATTCACCCCTCCACTTT. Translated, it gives CASSRDRVDSPLHF.

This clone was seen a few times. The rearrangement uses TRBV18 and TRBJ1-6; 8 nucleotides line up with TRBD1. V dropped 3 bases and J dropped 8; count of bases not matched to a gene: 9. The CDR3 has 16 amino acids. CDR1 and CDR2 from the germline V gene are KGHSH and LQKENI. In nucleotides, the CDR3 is TGTGCCAGCTCACCCGGACAGGGAGATCTACATTCACCCCTCCACTTT. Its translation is CASSPGQGDLHSPLHF.

The CDR3 is CASSRFSYNEQFF. In DNA, the CDR3 is TGTGCCAGCAGCAGATTCTCCTACAATGAGCAGTTCTTC. This chain connects TRBV27 to TRBJ2-1; no firm D call. Germline-derived CDR1 and CDR2 are MNHEY and SMNVEV (reference sequence). The CDR3 is 13 amino acids. V lost 6 bases to trimming and J lost 0 bases, with 6 bases between them.

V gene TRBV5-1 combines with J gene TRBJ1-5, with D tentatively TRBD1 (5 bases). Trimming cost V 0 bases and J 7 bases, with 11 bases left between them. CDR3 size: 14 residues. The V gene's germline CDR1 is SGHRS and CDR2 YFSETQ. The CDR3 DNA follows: TGCGCCAGCAGCTTGGTGCAGGGTCGGCAGCCCCAGCATTTT. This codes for CASSLVQGRQPQHF.

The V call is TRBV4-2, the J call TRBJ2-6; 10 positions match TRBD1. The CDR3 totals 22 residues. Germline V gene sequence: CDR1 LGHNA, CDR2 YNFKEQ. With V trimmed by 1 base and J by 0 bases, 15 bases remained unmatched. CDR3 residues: CASSQVNPGQGIWRSGANVLTF. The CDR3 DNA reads TGTGCCAGCAGCCAAGTGAATCCGGGACAGGGGATTTGGCGCTCTGGGGCCAACGTCCTGACTTTC.

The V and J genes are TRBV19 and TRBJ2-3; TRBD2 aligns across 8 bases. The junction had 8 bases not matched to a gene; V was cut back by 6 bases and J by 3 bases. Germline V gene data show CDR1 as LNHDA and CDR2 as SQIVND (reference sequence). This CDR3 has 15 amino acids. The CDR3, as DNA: TGTGCCAGTAGGATCGGACTAGCAAGGACAGATACGCAGTATTTT. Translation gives CASRIGLARTDTQYF.

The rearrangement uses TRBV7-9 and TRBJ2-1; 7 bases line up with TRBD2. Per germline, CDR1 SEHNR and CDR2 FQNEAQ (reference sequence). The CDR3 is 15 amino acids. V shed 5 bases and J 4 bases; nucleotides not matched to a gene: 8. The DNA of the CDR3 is TGTGCCAGCAGCAGCCGGGAGGCCGCATACAATGAGCAGTTCTTC. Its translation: CASSSREAAYNEQFF.

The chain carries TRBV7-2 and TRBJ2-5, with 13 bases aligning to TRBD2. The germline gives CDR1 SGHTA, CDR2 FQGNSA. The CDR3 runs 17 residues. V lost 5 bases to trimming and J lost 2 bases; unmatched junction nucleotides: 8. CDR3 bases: TGTGCCAGCAGCAACGGACTAGCGGGAGTGCGACAAGAGACCCAGTACTTC. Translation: CASSNGLAGVRQETQYF.